This T cell receptor (beta chain) was found in a study of spatial heterogeneity in lung cancer. Turning to the study itself: Alpha-chain sequences were consistently detected less often than beta-chain sequences.

This sample's time point: sample taken at primary tumor resection. Sequencing covered unsorted whole RNA taken from tumor, nontumor lung or frozen PBMC. Every TCR cDNA molecule bore a unique molecular identifier. One entry per CDR3 protein, called by TCRdb with MiXCR from the 5' RACE reads. The repertoire holds 20,000 to 25,000 distinct CDR3 sequences, over 4.5% seen once, with roughly 36% in the top ten. This clonotype is deemed medium-sized. Trimming cost V 6 bases and J 4 bases; bases outside gene matches: 9. This CDR3 contains 15 residues. Germline CDR1 and CDR2: MNHNS and SASEGT. The genes are TRBV6-1 and TRBJ2-7; the match to TRBD1 covers 10 bases. This sequence was found in a male donor with early-stage non-small cell lung cancer. The sample in question was PBMCs, obtained at surgery. For the CDR3, the DNA is TGTGCCAGCAGCCGTTCCGGGACAGGGGTGTACGAGCAGTACTTC. Protein: CASSRSGTGVYEQYF.